The entry below gives a single T cell receptor (beta chain) sequence along with its context. No antigen is known for it. No qualities accompany the bases; no much larger clone lies one base away. The cohort consisted of 650 to 700 healthy bone marrow donors. At the time of sampling, all cohort members were nominally healthy, though unrecorded immune exposures were likely present. CMV serostatus was positive for approximately 300 and negative for about half of the roughly 700 cohort members, and was not recorded for this donor. Each donor provided a peripheral blood sample, and peripheral blood mononuclear cells were used for TCR beta sequencing. Genomic DNA extraction from the blood cell samples was performed with the Qiagen DNeasy Blood Extraction Kit. The data stem from a study of cytomegalovirus exposure and HLA in healthy donors (dated by TCRdb to about 2017). In the study overall: According to an earlier analysis of around 600 of the donors, some 180 million T cells yielded some 110 million unique TCR beta sequences and about 280 Gb of sequence data. Around 330 gigabases of sequencing data and 91 million or so unique TCR sequences made up an early release that covered approximately 650 HLA-typed donors. The genetic ancestry cluster associated with self-reported Caucasian donors included 70% to 85% of the 398 genotyped donors. The study was designed to test whether signatures of past pathogen exposure could be identified by cataloging public T cell receptors. The T cell repertoires of 666 subjects were profiled by immunosequencing and related to cytomegalovirus serostatus. A separate validation cohort of more than 100 different subjects was used in addition to the roughly 700-subject first cohort. The study combined high-throughput TCR immunosequencing, statistical association of individual TCRs with disease status, and machine learning to predict cytomegalovirus infection status. A later analysis re-examined previously published TCR beta repertoires from roughly 650 donors and added high-resolution HLA genotyping to investigate patterns of TCR occurrence. In the later analysis, no new phenotypic data were used to find candidate immune exposures; instead, reliance was placed on TCR beta sequences and their occurrence across donors. An earlier analysis of 500 to 750 of the donors applied high-throughput TCR beta sequencing to assess whether each TCR beta V gene segment acted as functional or pseudogenic. Alongside the repertoire data, information on donor age, sex, ethnicity and CMV serostatus was compiled. Genome-wide SNP genotypes for about 55% of the 666 donors were used in a later genetic analysis, which treated that subset as a discovery cohort. Every repertoire in the discovery cohort had been generated on one and the same sequencing platform. HLA typing covered class I and class II loci at four-digit resolution. Typing coverage varied by locus: about 620-640 donors for A, B, C, DRB1 and DQB1; approximately 560 for DQA1; about 600 for DPA1; 450 to 480 for DPB1. Roughly 5 DR-DQ haplotypes were treated as single units for association and clustering because of strong linkage in the cohort. Across some 400 genotyped donors of the cohort, an average of roughly 200,000 unique TCR beta nucleotide sequences per donor were sequenced, and approximately 17% of those sequences were non-productive.

What the authors observed across the whole study: In a later analysis, most CMV-associated TCR beta chains were found to appear HLA-restricted, with HLA associations seemingly driven largely by CMV exposure. According to the authors, the approach could potentially be generalized to other disease states and immunological phenotypes. Compared with equally common non-associated chains, HLA-associated TCR beta chains in a later analysis were more clonally expanded and had lower generation probabilities. Most TCR sequences were observed very rarely across donors, whereas some public TCRs were present in many individuals. The earlier analysis of approximately 560 of the donors excluded fewer than 20 rarely observed V segments, including chromosome 9 orphons, because counts were too low. A further reported finding was that TCR beta sequences accurately predicted the HLA-A and HLA-B alleles for most subjects in the first cohort. The study gave a list of around 170 TCR beta chains associated with cytomegalovirus. According to a later genetic analysis, donors in an Asian-associated ancestry cluster had fewer N-insertions in productive TCRs than the approximately 630-donor mean. A later analysis found that TCR association rates varied across HLA loci, with DRB1 alleles showing the most associated TCRs and HLA-C alleles the fewest. HLA typing was unavailable for some donors at each locus, so association tests used only the typed subset. Sequencing depth was assumed to be roughly uniform across donors in the presence/absence analyses, though that assumption may not hold. A few of the identified cytomegalovirus-associated TCR beta chains were confirmed in vitro to be specific for cytomegalovirus antigens. Specific HLA alleles were associated with about 17,000 TCR beta sequences at a false discovery rate of 0.05 in a later analysis. Broadly in line with IMGT annotations, most TCR beta V segments showed up in productive rearrangements about 90% or about 30% of the time in an earlier analysis of under 700 of the donors. In this cohort, only TCR beta chains were sequenced, and detectable features were limited by the absence of alpha or paired-chain data. Correlated functional status among segregating V segments might be attributable to linkage disequilibrium, but an unknown experimental factor could not be ruled out. A cluster of highly shared sequence variants was judged likely to represent a technical artifact of the sequencing pipeline. In a later genetic analysis, a missense DCLRE1C variant was associated with V-gene and J-gene trimming of TCR beta chains, and the association was replicated in an independent cohort. The classifier was reported to diagnose cytomegalovirus status with high specificity and sensitivity in both the original cohort and the validation cohort. Strong co-occurrence of HLA alleles, especially DR and DQ, made assigning TCR associations to individual alleles difficult. The only immune exposure information available for the cohort was CMV serostatus. According to a later analysis, parvovirus B19, influenza, CMV and Epstein-Barr virus appeared linked to several top co-occurrence clusters.

The library was built by means of the immunoSEQ multiplex PCR assay. For the multiplex PCR, a mixture combining 60 forward primers for TCR Vbeta segments and 13 reverse primers for TCR Jbeta segments was used. Amplification of the CDR3 region of rearranged TCR beta genes was performed with a multiplex PCR assay on genomic DNA. Amplified TCR beta libraries were sequenced as 87-base-pair reads on the Illumina HiSeq System. The original methods were these. In a later analysis, 70 million to 95 million unique TCR beta chains were counted across the approximately 670 repertoires, and approximately 11 million of these chains were shared by at least two donors. To remove PCR and sequencing errors, raw reads were error-corrected and collapsed into unique sequences using a nearest-neighbor algorithm that merged closely related sequences. CDR3 sequences were aligned to IMGT reference sequences to assign V, D and J gene segments. For a sequence to be retained, a match of at least six nucleotides was required to both a V gene segment and a J gene segment. Rearrangements were classified as productive when the CDR3 lacked stop codons and remained in frame with V and J, and all other rearrangements were classified as non-productive. Following IMGT convention, CDR3 was defined as the stretch from the second conserved V-encoded cysteine up to the conserved J-encoded phenylalanine. In an earlier analysis of more than 550 of the donors, sequences lacking an unambiguous match to a single V gene segment were excluded. An earlier analysis of fewer than 750 of the donors classified V segments as functional when productive rearrangements were above 56.7% and as segregating when the standard deviation between donors was above 5%. A statistical classification framework was developed to diagnose cytomegalovirus status using the catalog of TCR beta chain sequences. A later analysis assigned V and J genes by comparing TCR nucleotide sequences with IMGT/GENE-DB human TR gene sequences. A later analysis assigned CDR3 sequences and most-parsimonious VDJ recombination scenarios with the TCRdist pipeline. In a later analysis, every TCR beta chain was defined by the combination of its CDR3 amino acid sequence and its V-gene family, and reads without a unique V-gene family were dropped. As a way to deal with suspected cross-contamination and a sequencing artifact, a later analysis dropped 450 to 600 nucleotide sequences that were highly shared and had low generation probability. In a later analysis, a clonal expansion index was calculated for each public chain from normalized within-repertoire ranks of inferred template counts. In a later analysis, generation probabilities were computed using a VDJ recombination model fitted to out-of-frame rearrangements, and the results were checked against IGoR. In a later analysis, TCR-TCR, TCR-HLA and TCR-CMV co-occurrence was scored with hypergeometric tests, and a repertoire-size bias correction was applied to TCR pairs. In a later analysis, false discovery rates were estimated by permuting HLA or CMV assignments 20 times. In a later analysis, co-occurring TCRs were grouped using DBSCAN, and TCRdist sequence similarity was added for clustering within HLA-allele-positive subsets. Repertoires with fewer than 30,000 or more than 120,000 public chains, plus five repertoires with anomalous nucleotide sharing, were excluded from co-occurrence clustering. TCRdb carries this immuneACCESS record with in-frame sequences only. Its versions omit some clonotypes, under half of them owing to an unresolved V gene in the studies checked, with the rest unexplained. V and J calls and clone size are copied from that table; D and trimming were computed from the DNA. The table for this sample lists 50,000 to 75,000 clones; approximately 83% of them were counted only once. The ten largest clones represent 1.6% of the sample.

Sequenced sample: PBMCs. The clonotype comes from a human donor in good health.

The base sequence is TGTGCCAGCAGCTTAGCGAGGCGGACAGTCTACGAGCAGTACTTC. This yields the protein CASSLARRTVYEQYF. The chain employs TRBV7-8 and TRBJ2-7, and perhaps TRBD1 as D gene, on 6 matching bases. V gives up 0 bases and J gives up 3 bases, and the segment between their germline ends measures 12 bases. The CDR3 sequence holds 15 residues, the cysteine and phenylalanine included. Of the read, only the CDR3 DNA is kept; its 45 bases are in frame from base 1. Looking up the germline V gene yields CDR1 SGHVS and CDR2 FQNEAQ. Here the CDR3 is joined to the reference TRBV7-8 and TRBJ2-7 genes, and the full variable domain is: GAGVSQSPRYKVAKRGQDVALRCDPISGHVSLFWYQQALGQGPEFLTYFQNEAQLDKSGLPSDRFFAERPEGSVSTLKIQRTQQEDSAVYLCASSLARRTVYEQYFGPGTRLTVT.